These T cell receptor beta chains were read from a single sample in a study of T cell responses to AZD1222 COVID-19 vaccine. Here immunoSEQ multiplex PCR was the method, and the copy in TCRdb shows in-frame clones only, minus some. The table has under 150,000 clones, approximately 90% seen once; the top ten hold about 1.4%. The source material was peripheral blood, sampled 28 days after the second AZD1222 dose. The source of these receptors is an adult who received the AZD1222 COVID-19 vaccine. The CDR3 runs from the conserved cysteine through the conserved F or W. Each record gives: V gene, J gene, clone size, D gene, CDR3 DNA, CDR3 protein. D genes are given only for firm matches. Expanded clones are given a class, and other clones once, few, many or no size at all.

TRBV1	TRBJ1-4	NA	NA	TGCACCAGCAGCCTCACGGAGAGGCGGGATGAAAAACTGTTTTTT	CTSSLTERRDEKLFF
TRBV5-1	TRBJ1-5	NA	NA	TGCGCCAGCAGCTTGGAGGGGACGGATCAGCCCCAGCATTTT	CASSLEGTDQPQHF
TRBV7-8	TRBJ2-7	few	TRBD1	TGTGCCAGCAGCCCAAGACAGGGGCCCTCCTACGAGCAGTACTTC	CASSPRQGPSYEQYF
TRBV27	TRBJ1-2	NA	TRBD1	TGTGCCAGCAGTTCCGACAGGGTCGGCGGCTACACCTTC	CASSSDRVGGYTF
TRBV27	TRBJ1-2	NA	NA	TGTGCCAGCAGTTTTAGAGGGGATGGCTACACCTTC	CASSFRGDGYTF
TRBV3-1/TRBV3-2	TRBJ1-2	NA	NA	TGTGCCAGCAGCCAAGGAGGATATGGTGGCTACACCTTC	CASSQGGYGGYTF
TRBV19	TRBJ2-2	once	TRBD1	TGTGCCAGTAGTAACTTCCTAACAGGGGGCGCGGGCACCGGGGAGCTGTTTTTT	CASSNFLTGGAGTGELFF
TRBV6-1	TRBJ1-1	NA	NA	TGTGCCAGCAGTGAATTAGGCAGGAGCACTGAAGCTTTCTTT	CASSELGRSTEAFF
TRBV2	TRBJ2-7	NA	NA	TGTGCCAGCAGAGTACTCCCCGTTGGGGAGCAGTACTTC	CASRVLPVGEQYF
TRBV13	TRBJ1-1	once	NA	TGTGCCAGCAGCTGGTACACTGAAGCTTTCTTT	CASSWYTEAFF
TRBV6-5	TRBJ1-6	NA	NA	TGTGCCAGCAAGGAGATGAGCTCCTATAATTCACCCCTCCACTTT	CASKEMSSYNSPLHF
TRBV19	TRBJ2-7	NA	TRBD1	TGTGCCAGTAGTATGGGGACAGGTTCTACCTACGAGCAGTACTTC	CASSMGTGSTYEQYF
TRBV5-6	TRBJ1-6	NA	TRBD1	TGTGCCAGCAGCTTGGACAGGGGTTCACCCCTCCACTTT	CASSLDRGSPLHF
TRBV7-7	TRBJ2-5	NA	NA	TGTGCTAGCAGCTTCCTCCCCCGTCCGGGACGTATGGAAGAGACCCAGTACTTC	CASSFLPRPGRMEETQYF
TRBV20-1	TRBJ2-2	once	NA	TGCAGTGCTAGTCCCAACACCGGGGAGCTGTTTTTT	CSASPNTGELFF
TRBV4-1	TRBJ1-2	NA	NA	TGCGCCAGCAGCCAACTACAGCGGGCGGACTATGGCTACACCTTC	CASSQLQRADYGYTF
TRBV2	TRBJ1-4	NA	NA	TGTGCCAGCACCCTGGACGGGAGTGGGGAAAAACTGTTTTTT	CASTLDGSGEKLFF
TRBV14	TRBJ2-7	once	NA	TGTGCCAGCAGCCAGTGGGCAGGGCAGCACGAGCAGTACTTC	CASSQWAGQHEQYF
TRBV18	TRBJ1-1	NA	NA	TGTGCCAGCTCACCAGCGGCCAGCGTCGAAGCTTTCTTT	CASSPAASVEAFF
TRBV6-5	TRBJ2-1	once	TRBD2	TGTGCCAGCAGTTACTCTGCGGGGGAGAACTTGAATGAGCAGTTCTTC	CASSYSAGENLNEQFF
TRBV10-3	TRBJ2-2	once	NA	TGTGCCATCTCGAGCGGGCCTAACACCGGGGAGCTGTTTTTT	CAISSGPNTGELFF
TRBV30	TRBJ1-5	NA	NA	TGTGCCTGGAGAGGTGGTGTGGGGGTTGGTCAGCCCCAGCATTTT	CAWRGGVGVGQPQHF
TRBV12-3/TRBV12-4	TRBJ1-5	NA	NA	TGTGCCAGCAGTTTGGGCCAGCCCCAGCATTTT	CASSLGQPQHF
TRBV5-4	TRBJ2-1	NA	TRBD2	TGTGCCAGCAGCCCGGCGGGAGTAAAGGCAATGGGTGAGCAGTTCTTC	CASSPAGVKAMGEQFF
TRBV27	TRBJ2-3	NA	TRBD1	TGTGCCAGCAGTTTATCGGGACAGGGAACAGATACGCAGTATTTT	CASSLSGQGTDTQYF
TRBV28	TRBJ1-3	NA	TRBD1	TGTGCCAGCAGTTTACGAGGGGGCGGCTCTGGAAACACCATATATTTT	CASSLRGGGSGNTIYF
TRBV19	TRBJ1-5	NA	NA	TGTGCCAGTAAATCCCGACAGGACGATCAGCCCCAGCATTTT	CASKSRQDDQPQHF
TRBV27	TRBJ1-2	once	TRBD1	TGTGCCAGCAGTTTAACTCCCCAGGGGGGGCGAAGCTATGGCTACACCTTC	CASSLTPQGGRSYGYTF
TRBV5-4	TRBJ1-1	NA	NA	TGTGCCAGCAGCTCCCAAGGTTCTGAAGCTTTCTTT	CASSSQGSEAFF
TRBV5-1	TRBJ1-2	NA	TRBD1	TGCGCCAGCAGCCTAGCAGGGACAGGGTCCTATGGCTACACCTTC	CASSLAGTGSYGYTF
TRBV6-5	TRBJ2-7	NA	NA	TGTGCCAGCAGGGTGTCATTAAGCTCCTACGAGCAGTACTTC	CASRVSLSSYEQYF
TRBV30	TRBJ1-5	NA	NA	TGTGCCTGGAGCTATGGCTCATGGGATCAGCCCCAGCATTTT	CAWSYGSWDQPQHF
TRBV12-3/TRBV12-4	TRBJ1-5	NA	NA	TGTGCCAGCAGTTTCGCAGAGCAGCCCCAGCATTTT	CASSFAEQPQHF
TRBV7-3	TRBJ1-5	NA	NA	TGTGCCAGCAGCTTGCGGAGGGGTCAGCCCCAGCATTTT	CASSLRRGQPQHF
TRBV28	TRBJ1-6	NA	TRBD1	TGTGCCAGCAGCCGGGACAGGGGGTACACCTATAATTCACCCCTCCACTTT	CASSRDRGYTYNSPLHF
TRBV6-6	TRBJ2-2	NA	TRBD2	TGTGCCAGCAGTTACTACGGGGGGACCACCGGGGAGCTGTTTTTT	CASSYYGGTTGELFF
TRBV3-1/TRBV3-2	TRBJ2-1	NA	NA	TGTGCCAGCAGCCAATCCAGGACCTACAATGAGCAGTTCTTC	CASSQSRTYNEQFF
TRBV25-1	TRBJ2-2	once	NA	TGTGCCAGCAGTGAACCGTACACCGGGGAGCTGTTTTTT	CASSEPYTGELFF
TRBV7-3	TRBJ1-6	NA	NA	TGTGCCAGCAGCCCCCTGGCCGGCAATTCACCCCTCCACTTT	CASSPLAGNSPLHF
TRBV4-1	TRBJ1-6	once	TRBD1	TGCGCCAGCAGCCAGGAGGACAGGTCCTCAAATTCACCCCTCCACTTT	CASSQEDRSSNSPLHF
TRBV18	TRBJ1-1	NA	NA	TGTGCCAGCTCACCTCGGGACGGGGACACTGAAGCTTTCTTT	CASSPRDGDTEAFF
TRBV6-4	TRBJ1-1	NA	NA	TGTGCCAGCAGTGTGGAGGTGGGGGGCACTGAAGCTTTCTTT	CASSVEVGGTEAFF
TRBV3-1/TRBV3-2	TRBJ2-7	NA	TRBD1	TGTGCCAGCAGCCAGACCGGGACAGGTTACGAGCAGTACTTC	CASSQTGTGYEQYF
TRBV5-4	TRBJ1-4	NA	NA	TGTGCCAGCAGCTTCAGTGGGTCGAAAAAACTGTTTTTT	CASSFSGSKKLFF
TRBV28	TRBJ2-1	NA	NA	TGTGCCAGCAGTCTCCTACGTGAGCAGTTCTTC	CASSLLREQFF
TRBV28	TRBJ2-4	NA	TRBD2	TGTGCCAGCAGTGTGCCCCTCTCTAGCGGGAGGGCTGGAGTGGCCAAAAACATTCAGTACTTC	CASSVPLSSGRAGVAKNIQYF
TRBV6-5	TRBJ2-3	NA	TRBD2	TGTGCCAGCAGTTACGAAGCGGGAGTTCTAGATACGCAGTATTTT	CASSYEAGVLDTQYF
TRBV29-1	TRBJ2-1	NA	NA	TGCAGCGTTGAGTGGGGTAATGAGCAGTTCTTC	CSVEWGNEQFF
TRBV6-5	TRBJ2-6	NA	NA	TGTGCCAGCAGTTTGGGTCGCGGGGCCAACGTCCTGACTTTC	CASSLGRGANVLTF
TRBV18	TRBJ2-5	NA	NA	TGTGCCAGCTCACCCCAGGGAGTAGAAGAGACCCAGTACTTC	CASSPQGVEETQYF
TRBV5-1	TRBJ2-7	few	NA	TGCGCCAGCAGCTTGCAGAGCTACGAGCAGTACTTC	CASSLQSYEQYF
TRBV18	TRBJ1-6	NA	TRBD1	TGTGCCAGCTCACCATTTGACAGGGGGGATTCACCCCTCCACTTT	CASSPFDRGDSPLHF
TRBV19	TRBJ1-2	NA	TRBD1	TGTGCCAGTACCACAGGGGGAGCTAACTATGGCTACACCTTC	CASTTGGANYGYTF
TRBV19	TRBJ2-7	NA	NA	TGTGCCAGTAGTCGCACGACCCTGGACAGCCAGGTCTACGAGCAGTACTTC	CASSRTTLDSQVYEQYF
TRBV5-1	TRBJ2-1	NA	NA	TGCGCCAGCAGCTTGGAGGTCGGGGTCCCCAATGAGCAGTTCTTC	CASSLEVGVPNEQFF